This is a list of T cell receptor beta chains from one sample in a study of T cell responses to AZD1222 COVID-19 vaccine. Data came from immunoSEQ multiplex PCR; TCRdb stores just in-frame clones and leaves some out. The table shows approximately 150,000 clones, with 75% to 95% occurring only once. The specimen was peripheral blood, collected on day 0 of AZD1222 vaccination. All receptors come from an adult in good health. Each CDR3 is given with its conserved first and last residue. Fields, in order: J gene, D gene, V gene, clone size, CDR3 DNA, CDR3 protein. A D gene is named only where the DNA matches it firmly. For some rows the clone size is stated as once, few or many, or as a class when expanded; others skip it.

j_gene: TRBJ1-1; d_gene: .; v_gene: TRBV28; abundance: .; CDR3nt: TGTGCCAGCCGACTTTCCTTAGGCATTGAAGCTTTCTTT; CDR3aa: CASRLSLGIEAFF
j_gene: TRBJ1-3; d_gene: .; v_gene: TRBV19; abundance: .; CDR3nt: TGTGCCAGTAGTATATTGAACAGGGGAAACACCATATATTTT; CDR3aa: CASSILNRGNTIYF
j_gene: TRBJ2-3; d_gene: .; v_gene: TRBV9; abundance: .; CDR3nt: TGTGCCAGCAGCGTAGCGACGGCGAAAGGTATCGCAGATACGCAGTATTTT; CDR3aa: CASSVATAKGIADTQYF
j_gene: TRBJ2-5; d_gene: TRBD1; v_gene: TRBV5-1; abundance: .; CDR3nt: TGCGCCAGCAGCCCCCGACAGGGGGAGACCCAGTACTTC; CDR3aa: CASSPRQGETQYF
j_gene: TRBJ1-2; d_gene: .; v_gene: TRBV19; abundance: .; CDR3nt: TGTGCCAGCCGAACAGGATCTTATGGCTACACCTTC; CDR3aa: CASRTGSYGYTF
j_gene: TRBJ2-7; d_gene: .; v_gene: TRBV20-1; abundance: once; CDR3nt: TGCAGTGCTAGTGGTTCCAGGGATCCCTACGAGCAGTACTTC; CDR3aa: CSASGSRDPYEQYF
j_gene: TRBJ2-7; d_gene: .; v_gene: TRBV11-2; abundance: .; CDR3nt: TGTGCCAGCAGCTTGGGGACGGTCTACGAGCAGTACTTC; CDR3aa: CASSLGTVYEQYF
j_gene: TRBJ2-1; d_gene: .; v_gene: TRBV27; abundance: .; CDR3nt: TGTGCCAGCAGTTTATCTGGGGCTTCCTACAATGAGCAGTTCTTC; CDR3aa: CASSLSGASYNEQFF
j_gene: TRBJ2-7; d_gene: .; v_gene: TRBV11-2; abundance: few; CDR3nt: TGTGCCAGCAGCTTTGCGACAGGGAGGTGGGAGCAGTACTTC; CDR3aa: CASSFATGRWEQYF
j_gene: TRBJ2-7; d_gene: TRBD1; v_gene: TRBV6-5; abundance: .; CDR3nt: TGTGCCAGCAGTTACTCCACAGGGGGCTTATACGAGCAGTACTTC; CDR3aa: CASSYSTGGLYEQYF
j_gene: TRBJ2-3; d_gene: TRBD2; v_gene: TRBV7-3; abundance: .; CDR3nt: TGTGCCAGCAGCTTAATTGGTGGACTAGCGGGAGGAGCTATCACAGATACGCAGTATTTT; CDR3aa: CASSLIGGLAGGAITDTQYF
j_gene: TRBJ1-5; d_gene: .; v_gene: TRBV16; abundance: .; CDR3nt: TGTGCCAGCAGCCGCGACAGCAATCAGCCCCAGCATTTT; CDR3aa: CASSRDSNQPQHF
j_gene: TRBJ2-7; d_gene: TRBD2; v_gene: TRBV29-1; abundance: .; CDR3nt: TGCAGCGTTGAAGGGTTAGCGGGGGGAGATTACGAGCAGTACTTC; CDR3aa: CSVEGLAGGDYEQYF
j_gene: TRBJ2-3; d_gene: .; v_gene: TRBV6-2/TRBV6-3; abundance: .; CDR3nt: TGTGCCAGCAGTTTGGGGCTTAGGGCAGATACGCAGTATTTT; CDR3aa: CASSLGLRADTQYF
j_gene: TRBJ2-2; d_gene: TRBD2; v_gene: TRBV14; abundance: once; CDR3nt: TGTGCCAGCAGCCAAGACAGGACTAGCGTGTACACCGGGGAGCTGTTTTTT; CDR3aa: CASSQDRTSVYTGELFF
j_gene: TRBJ2-2; d_gene: TRBD2; v_gene: TRBV7-3; abundance: .; CDR3nt: TGTGCCAGCAGCGCGGGAGCGAACACCGGGGAGCTGTTTTTT; CDR3aa: CASSAGANTGELFF
j_gene: TRBJ1-3; d_gene: TRBD1; v_gene: TRBV28; abundance: .; CDR3nt: TGTGCCAGCGGCCGGGACAGACCTTCCGAAGGCACCATATATTTT; CDR3aa: CASGRDRPSEGTIYF
j_gene: TRBJ2-3; d_gene: TRBD2; v_gene: TRBV2; abundance: .; CDR3nt: TGTGCCAGCAGCGGACTAGCGGGAGATACGCAGTATTTT; CDR3aa: CASSGLAGDTQYF
j_gene: TRBJ1-2; d_gene: TRBD1; v_gene: TRBV5-1; abundance: .; CDR3nt: TGCGCCAGCAGCTTGGCGTCCGGGACAGGGTATGGCGATGGCTACACCTTC; CDR3aa: CASSLASGTGYGDGYTF
j_gene: TRBJ1-2; d_gene: .; v_gene: TRBV12-3/TRBV12-4; abundance: once; CDR3nt: TGTGCCACAACCCCGGGGGAATACTATGGCTACACCTTC; CDR3aa: CATTPGEYYGYTF
j_gene: TRBJ2-4; d_gene: TRBD1; v_gene: TRBV7-2; abundance: once; CDR3nt: TGTGCCAGCAGTTTTACCGGGACAGGGGGTGCGAGAACCAAAAACATTCAGTACTTC; CDR3aa: CASSFTGTGGARTKNIQYF
j_gene: TRBJ1-5; d_gene: .; v_gene: TRBV18; abundance: .; CDR3nt: TGTGCCAGCTCACCACGACAGGGCAATCAGCCCCAGCATTTT; CDR3aa: CASSPRQGNQPQHF